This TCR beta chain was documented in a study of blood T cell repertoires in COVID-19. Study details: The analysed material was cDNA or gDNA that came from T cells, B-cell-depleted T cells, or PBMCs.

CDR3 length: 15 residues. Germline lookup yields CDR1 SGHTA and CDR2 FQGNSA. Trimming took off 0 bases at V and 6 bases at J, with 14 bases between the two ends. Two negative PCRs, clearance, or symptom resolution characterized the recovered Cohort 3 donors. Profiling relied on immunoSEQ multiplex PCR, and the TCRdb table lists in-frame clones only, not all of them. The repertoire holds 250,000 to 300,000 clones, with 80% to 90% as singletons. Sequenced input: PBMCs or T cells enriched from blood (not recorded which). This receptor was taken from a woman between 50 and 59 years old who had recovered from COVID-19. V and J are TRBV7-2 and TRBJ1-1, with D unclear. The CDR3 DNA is TGTGCCAGCAGCTTAGCTGAGTCCAATATCGCTGAAGCTTTCTTT. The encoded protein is CASSLAESNIAEAFF.